This T cell receptor (beta chain) was recorded in a study of blood T cell repertoires in COVID-19. V lost 3 bases, J lost 2 bases, and 9 bases stayed unmatched. Germline-derived CDR1 and CDR2 are SGHDT and YYEEEE. This CDR3 has 16 residues. Sequencing used immunoSEQ multiplex PCR; TCRdb keeps in-frame clones, though not all of them. There are around 66,000 clones in the sample; 80% occur only once, and roughly a tenth lies in the top ten. The sequence came from a human donor in a cohort sampled during active COVID-19. Sequenced material: peripheral blood. The chain uses TRBV5-6 and TRBJ2-7; 9 bases align to TRBD1. For the CDR3, the DNA is TGTGCCAGCAGCTCGGACAGGGGACCCGTTCCCTACGAGCAGTACTTC. It codes for CASSSDRGPVPYEQYF.